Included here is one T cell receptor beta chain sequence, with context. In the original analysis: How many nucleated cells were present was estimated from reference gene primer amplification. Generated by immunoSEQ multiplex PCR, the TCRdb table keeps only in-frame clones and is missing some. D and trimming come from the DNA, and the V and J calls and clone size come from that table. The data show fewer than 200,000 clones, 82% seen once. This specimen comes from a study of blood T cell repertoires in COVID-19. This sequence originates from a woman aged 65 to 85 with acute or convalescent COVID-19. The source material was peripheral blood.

Here the CDR3 reads CASRTSGGPETQYF. CDR3 nucleotides: TGTGCCAGCAGGACTAGCGGGGGCCCAGAGACCCAGTACTTC. The chain employs TRBV2 and TRBJ2-5; 12 bases are shared with TRBD2. The germline V gene has CDR1 SNHLY and CDR2 FYNNEI. The CDR3 covers 14 residues. With 6 bases clipped from V and 4 bases from J, the junction kept 3 bases outside the gene matches.